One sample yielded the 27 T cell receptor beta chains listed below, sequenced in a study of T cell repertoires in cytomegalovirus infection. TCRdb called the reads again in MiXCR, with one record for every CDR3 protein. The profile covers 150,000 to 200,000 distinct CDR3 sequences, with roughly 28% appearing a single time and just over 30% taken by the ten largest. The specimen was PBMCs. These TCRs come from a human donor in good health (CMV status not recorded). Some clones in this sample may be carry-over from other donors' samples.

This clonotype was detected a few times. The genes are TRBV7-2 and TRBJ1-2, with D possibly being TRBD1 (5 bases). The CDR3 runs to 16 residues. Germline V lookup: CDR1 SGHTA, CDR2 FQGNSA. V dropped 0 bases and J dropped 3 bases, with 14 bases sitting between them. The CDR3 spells CASSLAGGAMDYGYTF. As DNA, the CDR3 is TGTGCCAGCAGCTTAGCGGGAGGGGCTATGGACTATGGCTACACCTTC.

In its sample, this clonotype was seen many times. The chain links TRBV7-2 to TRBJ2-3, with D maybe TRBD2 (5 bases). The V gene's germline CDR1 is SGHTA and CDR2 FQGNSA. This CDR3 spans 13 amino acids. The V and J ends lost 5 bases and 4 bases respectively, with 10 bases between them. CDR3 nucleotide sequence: TGTGCCAGCAGCCTTCGGAGGTCAGATACGCAGTATTTT. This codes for CASSLRRSDTQYF.

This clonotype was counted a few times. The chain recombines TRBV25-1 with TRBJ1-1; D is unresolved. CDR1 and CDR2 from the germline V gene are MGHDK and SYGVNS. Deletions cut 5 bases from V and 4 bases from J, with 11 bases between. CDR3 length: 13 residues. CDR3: CASSQGRATEAFF. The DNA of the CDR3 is TGTGCCAGCAGTCAAGGACGGGCCACTGAAGCTTTCTTT.

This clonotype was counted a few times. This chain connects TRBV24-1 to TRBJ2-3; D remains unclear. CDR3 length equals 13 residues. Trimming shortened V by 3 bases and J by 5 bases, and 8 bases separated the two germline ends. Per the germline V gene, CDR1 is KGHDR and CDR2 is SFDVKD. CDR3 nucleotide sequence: TGTGCCACCAGTGATGGACGGTTAGATACGCAGTATTTT. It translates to CATSDGRLDTQYF.

The CDR3 coding sequence is TGCAGTGCGCAAACAGGGGACGGGGAGACCCAGTACTTC. Translated: CSAQTGDGETQYF. J is TRBJ2-5 and V is TRBV20-1; 7 nucleotides line up with TRBD1. V lost 6 bases and J lost 5; bases outside the gene matches: 9. Germline V lookup: CDR1 DFQATT, CDR2 SNEGSKA (reference sequence). The CDR3 has 13 residues.

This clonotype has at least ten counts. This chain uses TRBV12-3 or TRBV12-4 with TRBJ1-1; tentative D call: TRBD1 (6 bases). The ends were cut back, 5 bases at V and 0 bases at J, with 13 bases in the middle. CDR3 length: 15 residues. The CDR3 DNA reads TGTGCCAGCAGTCCTGTGACAGGAGTGAACACTGAAGCTTTCTTT. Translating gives CASSPVTGVNTEAFF.

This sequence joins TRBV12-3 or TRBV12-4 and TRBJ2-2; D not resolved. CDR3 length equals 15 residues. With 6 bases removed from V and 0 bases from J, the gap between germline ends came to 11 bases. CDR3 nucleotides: TGTGCCAGCAGCATAGCCCCGTCGAACACCGGGGAGCTGTTTTTT. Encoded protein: CASSIAPSNTGELFF.

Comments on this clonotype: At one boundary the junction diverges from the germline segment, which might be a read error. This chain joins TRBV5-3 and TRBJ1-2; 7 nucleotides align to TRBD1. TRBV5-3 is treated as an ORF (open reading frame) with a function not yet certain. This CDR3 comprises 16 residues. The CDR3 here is CASSLMTGPVNYGYTF. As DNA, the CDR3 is TGTGCCAGCAGCTTAATGACAGGGCCCGTAAACTATGGCTACACCTTC.

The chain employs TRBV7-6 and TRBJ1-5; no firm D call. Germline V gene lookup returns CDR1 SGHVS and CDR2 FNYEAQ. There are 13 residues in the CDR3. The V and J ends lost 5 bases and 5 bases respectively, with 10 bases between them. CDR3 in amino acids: CASSLRTDQPQHF. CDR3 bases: TGTGCCAGCAGCCTACGGACTGATCAGCCCCAGCATTTT.

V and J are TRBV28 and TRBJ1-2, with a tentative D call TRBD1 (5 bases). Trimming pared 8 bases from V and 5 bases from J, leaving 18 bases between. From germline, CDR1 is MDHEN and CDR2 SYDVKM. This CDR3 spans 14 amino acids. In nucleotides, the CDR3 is TGTGCCAGCGTATTTTCGGGGCTTCGATATGGCTACACCTTC. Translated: CASVFSGLRYGYTF.

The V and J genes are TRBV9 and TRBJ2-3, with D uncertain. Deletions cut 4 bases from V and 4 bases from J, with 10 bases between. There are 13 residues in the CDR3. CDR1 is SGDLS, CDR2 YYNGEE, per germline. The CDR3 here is CASSFRFADTQYF. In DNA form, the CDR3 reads TGTGCCAGCAGCTTCCGATTCGCAGATACGCAGTATTTT.

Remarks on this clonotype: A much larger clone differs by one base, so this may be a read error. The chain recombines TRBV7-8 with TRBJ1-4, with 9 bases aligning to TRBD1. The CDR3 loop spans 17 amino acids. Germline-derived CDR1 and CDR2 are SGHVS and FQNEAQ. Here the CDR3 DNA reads TGTGGCAGCAGCGCTGGACAGGGGAGGGCCACTAATGAAAAACTGTTTTTT. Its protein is CGSSAGQGRATNEKLFF.

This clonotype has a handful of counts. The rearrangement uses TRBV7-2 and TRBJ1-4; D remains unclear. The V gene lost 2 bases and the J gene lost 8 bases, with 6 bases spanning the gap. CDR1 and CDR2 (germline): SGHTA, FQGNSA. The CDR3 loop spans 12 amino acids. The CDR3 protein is CASSLKGEKLFF. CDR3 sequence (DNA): TGTGCCAGCAGCTTAAAAGGGGAAAAACTGTTTTTT.

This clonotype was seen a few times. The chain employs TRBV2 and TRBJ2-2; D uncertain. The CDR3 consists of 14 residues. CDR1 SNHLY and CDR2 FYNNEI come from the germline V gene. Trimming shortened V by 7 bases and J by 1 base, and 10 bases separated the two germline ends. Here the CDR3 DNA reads TGTGCCAGCATTCCGGACGGGAACACCGGGGAGCTGTTTTTT. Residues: CASIPDGNTGELFF.

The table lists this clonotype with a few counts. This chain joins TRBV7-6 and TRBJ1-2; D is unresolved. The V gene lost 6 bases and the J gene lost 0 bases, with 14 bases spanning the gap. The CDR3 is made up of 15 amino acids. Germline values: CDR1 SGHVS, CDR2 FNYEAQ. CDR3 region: CASSPITTSNYGYTF. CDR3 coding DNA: TGTGCCAGCAGTCCCATAACGACCTCTAACTATGGCTACACCTTC.

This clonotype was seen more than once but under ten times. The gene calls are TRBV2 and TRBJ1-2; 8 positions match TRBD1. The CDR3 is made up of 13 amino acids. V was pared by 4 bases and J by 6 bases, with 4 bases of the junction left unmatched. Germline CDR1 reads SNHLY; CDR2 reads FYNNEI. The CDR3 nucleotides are TGTGCCAGCAGTGTACAGGGGGAAGATGGCTACACCTTC. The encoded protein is CASSVQGEDGYTF.

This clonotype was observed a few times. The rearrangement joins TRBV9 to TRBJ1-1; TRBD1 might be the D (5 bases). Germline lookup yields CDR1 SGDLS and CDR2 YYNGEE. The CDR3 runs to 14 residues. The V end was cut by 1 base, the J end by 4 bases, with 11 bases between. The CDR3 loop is CASSVSQGGTEAFF. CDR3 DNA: TGTGCCAGCAGCGTAAGTCAGGGTGGCACTGAAGCTTTCTTT.

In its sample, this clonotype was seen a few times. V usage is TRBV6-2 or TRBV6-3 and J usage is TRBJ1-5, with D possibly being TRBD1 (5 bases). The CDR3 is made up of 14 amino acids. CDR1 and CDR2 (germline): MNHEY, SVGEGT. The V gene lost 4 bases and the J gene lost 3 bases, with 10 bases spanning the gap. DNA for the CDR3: TGTGCCAGCAGTTTGGGACCGATCAATCAGCCCCAGCATTTT. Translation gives CASSLGPINQPQHF.

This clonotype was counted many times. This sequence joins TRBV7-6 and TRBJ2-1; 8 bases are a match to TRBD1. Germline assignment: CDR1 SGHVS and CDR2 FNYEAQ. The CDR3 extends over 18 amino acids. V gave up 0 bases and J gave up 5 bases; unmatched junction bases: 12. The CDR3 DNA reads TGTGCCAGCAGCTTAGCGTACAGGGGGAGTGTCGGCGACAATGAGCAGTTCTTC. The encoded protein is CASSLAYRGSVGDNEQFF.

The CDR3 is CASSPRGGAENTGELFF. The CDR3 region has the DNA TGTGCCAGCAGCCCAAGAGGAGGGGCTGAGAACACCGGGGAGCTGTTTTTT. This rearrangement joins TRBV9 to TRBJ2-2; TRBD2 might be the D (6 bases). Per the germline V gene, CDR1 is SGDLS and CDR2 is YYNGEE. Trimming removed 4 bases from V and 1 base from J, with 17 bases in between. The CDR3 is 17 residues long. The variable domain in full, with the rest retrieved from reference TRBV9 and TRBJ2-2, is DSGVTQTPKHLITATGQRVTLRCSPRSGDLSVYWYQQSLDQGLQFLIQYYNGEERAKGNILERFSAQQFPDLHSELNLSSLELGDSALYFCASSPRGGAENTGELFFGEGSRLTVL.

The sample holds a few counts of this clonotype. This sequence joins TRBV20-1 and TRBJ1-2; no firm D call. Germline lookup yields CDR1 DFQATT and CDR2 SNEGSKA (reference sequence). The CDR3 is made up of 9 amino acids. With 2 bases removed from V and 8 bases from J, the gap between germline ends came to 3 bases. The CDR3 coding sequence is TGCAGTGCTAGACAGGGCTACACCTTC. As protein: CSARQGYTF.

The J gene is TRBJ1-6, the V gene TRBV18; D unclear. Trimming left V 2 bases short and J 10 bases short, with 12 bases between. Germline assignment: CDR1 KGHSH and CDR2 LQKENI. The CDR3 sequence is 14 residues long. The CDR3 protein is CASSPATAGSPLHF. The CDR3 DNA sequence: TGTGCCAGCTCACCAGCCACCGCTGGATCACCCCTCCACTTT.

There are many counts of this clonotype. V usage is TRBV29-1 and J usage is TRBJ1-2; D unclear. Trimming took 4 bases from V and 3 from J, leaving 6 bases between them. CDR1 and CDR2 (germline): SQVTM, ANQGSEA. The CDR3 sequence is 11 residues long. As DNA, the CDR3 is TGCAGCGTTGGGCAGTACTATGGCTACACCTTC. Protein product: CSVGQYYGYTF.

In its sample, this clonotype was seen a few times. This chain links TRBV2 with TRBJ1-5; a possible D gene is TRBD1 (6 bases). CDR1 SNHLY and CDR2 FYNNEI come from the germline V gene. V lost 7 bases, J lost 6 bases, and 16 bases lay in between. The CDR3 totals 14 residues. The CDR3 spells CASTRGGAGQPQHF. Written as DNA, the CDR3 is TGTGCCAGCACTAGAGGGGGGGCAGGTCAGCCCCAGCATTTT.

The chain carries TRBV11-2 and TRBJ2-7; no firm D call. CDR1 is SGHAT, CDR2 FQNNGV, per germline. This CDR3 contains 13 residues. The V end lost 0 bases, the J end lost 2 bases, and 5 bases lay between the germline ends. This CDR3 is CASSLDRPYEQYF. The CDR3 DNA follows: TGTGCCAGCAGCTTAGATCGGCCCTACGAGCAGTACTTC. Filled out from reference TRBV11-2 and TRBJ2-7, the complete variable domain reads EAGVAQSPRYKIIEKRQSVAFWCNPISGHATLYWYQQILGQGPKLLIQFQNNGVVDDSQLPKDRFSAERLKGVDSTLKIQPAKLEDSAVYLCASSLDRPYEQYFGPGTRLTVT.

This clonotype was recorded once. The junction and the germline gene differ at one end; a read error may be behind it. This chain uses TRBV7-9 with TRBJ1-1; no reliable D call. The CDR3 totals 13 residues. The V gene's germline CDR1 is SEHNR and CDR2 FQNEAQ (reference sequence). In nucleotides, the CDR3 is TGTGCCAGCCGCTTACCAGTGTGGACTGAAGCTTTCTTT. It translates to CASRLPVWTEAFF.

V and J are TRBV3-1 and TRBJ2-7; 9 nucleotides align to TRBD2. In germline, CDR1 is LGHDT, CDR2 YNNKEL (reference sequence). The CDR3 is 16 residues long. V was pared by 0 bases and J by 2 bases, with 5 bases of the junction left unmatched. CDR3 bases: TGTGCCAGCAGCCAAGATTTGGCTAGCGGGGCCTACGAGCAGTACTTC. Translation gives CASSQDLASGAYEQYF.